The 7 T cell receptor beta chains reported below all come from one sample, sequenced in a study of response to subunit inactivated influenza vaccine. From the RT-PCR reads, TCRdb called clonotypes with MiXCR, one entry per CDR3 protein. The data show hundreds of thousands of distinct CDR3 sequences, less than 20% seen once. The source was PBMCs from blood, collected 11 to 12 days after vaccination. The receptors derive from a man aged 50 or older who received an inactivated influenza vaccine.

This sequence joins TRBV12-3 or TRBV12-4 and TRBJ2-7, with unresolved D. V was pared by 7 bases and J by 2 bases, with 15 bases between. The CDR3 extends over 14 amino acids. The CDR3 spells CASTSSYRTYEQYF. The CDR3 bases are TGTGCCAGCACCTCAAGTTACCGAACCTACGAGCAGTACTTC.

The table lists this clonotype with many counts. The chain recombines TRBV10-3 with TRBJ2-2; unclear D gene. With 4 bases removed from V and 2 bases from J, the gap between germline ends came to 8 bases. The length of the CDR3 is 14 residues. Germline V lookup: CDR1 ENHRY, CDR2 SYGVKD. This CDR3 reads CAISGNQNTGELFF. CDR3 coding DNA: TGTGCCATCAGTGGAAACCAAAACACCGGGGAGCTGTTTTTT.

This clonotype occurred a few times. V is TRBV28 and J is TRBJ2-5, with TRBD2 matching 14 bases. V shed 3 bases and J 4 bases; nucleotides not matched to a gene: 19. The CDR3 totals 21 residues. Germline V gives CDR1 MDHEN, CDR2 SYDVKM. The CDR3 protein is CASSFPATSGRALIISETQYF. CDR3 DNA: TGTGCCAGCAGTTTCCCGGCGACTAGCGGGAGGGCCTTAATCATCTCAGAGACCCAGTACTTC.

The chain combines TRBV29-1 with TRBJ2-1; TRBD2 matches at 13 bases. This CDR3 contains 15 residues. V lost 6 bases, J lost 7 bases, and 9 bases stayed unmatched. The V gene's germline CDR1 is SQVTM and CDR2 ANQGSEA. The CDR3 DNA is TGCAGCGTGGCCACCGGGACTAGCGGGACAAATGAGCAGTTCTTC. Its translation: CSVATGTSGTNEQFF.

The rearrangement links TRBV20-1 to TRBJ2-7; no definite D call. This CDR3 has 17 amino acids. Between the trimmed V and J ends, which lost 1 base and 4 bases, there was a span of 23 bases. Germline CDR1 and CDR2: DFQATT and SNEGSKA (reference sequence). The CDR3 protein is CSARGDSPYPIFYEQYF. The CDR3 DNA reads TGCAGTGCTAGAGGAGACTCACCTTATCCGATTTTTTACGAGCAGTACTTC.

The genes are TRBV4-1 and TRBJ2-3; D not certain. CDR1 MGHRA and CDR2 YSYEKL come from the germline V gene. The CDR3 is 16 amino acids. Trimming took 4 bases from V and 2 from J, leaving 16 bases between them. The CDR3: CASSLWASVNTDTQYF. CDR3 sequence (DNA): TGCGCCAGCAGCCTCTGGGCTAGTGTGAACACAGATACGCAGTATTTT.

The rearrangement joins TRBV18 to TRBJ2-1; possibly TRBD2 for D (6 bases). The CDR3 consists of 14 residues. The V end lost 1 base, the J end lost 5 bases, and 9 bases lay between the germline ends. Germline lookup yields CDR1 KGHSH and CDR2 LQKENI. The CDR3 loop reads CASSPLGTDNEQFF. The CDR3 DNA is TGTGCCAGCTCACCACTCGGGACTGACAATGAGCAGTTCTTC. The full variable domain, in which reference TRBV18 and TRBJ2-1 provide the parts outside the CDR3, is NAGVMQNPRHLVRRRGQEARLRCSPMKGHSHVYWYRQLPEEGLKFMVYLQKENIIDESGMPKERFSAEFPKEGPSILRIQQVVRGDSAAYFCASSPLGTDNEQFFGPGTRLTVL.